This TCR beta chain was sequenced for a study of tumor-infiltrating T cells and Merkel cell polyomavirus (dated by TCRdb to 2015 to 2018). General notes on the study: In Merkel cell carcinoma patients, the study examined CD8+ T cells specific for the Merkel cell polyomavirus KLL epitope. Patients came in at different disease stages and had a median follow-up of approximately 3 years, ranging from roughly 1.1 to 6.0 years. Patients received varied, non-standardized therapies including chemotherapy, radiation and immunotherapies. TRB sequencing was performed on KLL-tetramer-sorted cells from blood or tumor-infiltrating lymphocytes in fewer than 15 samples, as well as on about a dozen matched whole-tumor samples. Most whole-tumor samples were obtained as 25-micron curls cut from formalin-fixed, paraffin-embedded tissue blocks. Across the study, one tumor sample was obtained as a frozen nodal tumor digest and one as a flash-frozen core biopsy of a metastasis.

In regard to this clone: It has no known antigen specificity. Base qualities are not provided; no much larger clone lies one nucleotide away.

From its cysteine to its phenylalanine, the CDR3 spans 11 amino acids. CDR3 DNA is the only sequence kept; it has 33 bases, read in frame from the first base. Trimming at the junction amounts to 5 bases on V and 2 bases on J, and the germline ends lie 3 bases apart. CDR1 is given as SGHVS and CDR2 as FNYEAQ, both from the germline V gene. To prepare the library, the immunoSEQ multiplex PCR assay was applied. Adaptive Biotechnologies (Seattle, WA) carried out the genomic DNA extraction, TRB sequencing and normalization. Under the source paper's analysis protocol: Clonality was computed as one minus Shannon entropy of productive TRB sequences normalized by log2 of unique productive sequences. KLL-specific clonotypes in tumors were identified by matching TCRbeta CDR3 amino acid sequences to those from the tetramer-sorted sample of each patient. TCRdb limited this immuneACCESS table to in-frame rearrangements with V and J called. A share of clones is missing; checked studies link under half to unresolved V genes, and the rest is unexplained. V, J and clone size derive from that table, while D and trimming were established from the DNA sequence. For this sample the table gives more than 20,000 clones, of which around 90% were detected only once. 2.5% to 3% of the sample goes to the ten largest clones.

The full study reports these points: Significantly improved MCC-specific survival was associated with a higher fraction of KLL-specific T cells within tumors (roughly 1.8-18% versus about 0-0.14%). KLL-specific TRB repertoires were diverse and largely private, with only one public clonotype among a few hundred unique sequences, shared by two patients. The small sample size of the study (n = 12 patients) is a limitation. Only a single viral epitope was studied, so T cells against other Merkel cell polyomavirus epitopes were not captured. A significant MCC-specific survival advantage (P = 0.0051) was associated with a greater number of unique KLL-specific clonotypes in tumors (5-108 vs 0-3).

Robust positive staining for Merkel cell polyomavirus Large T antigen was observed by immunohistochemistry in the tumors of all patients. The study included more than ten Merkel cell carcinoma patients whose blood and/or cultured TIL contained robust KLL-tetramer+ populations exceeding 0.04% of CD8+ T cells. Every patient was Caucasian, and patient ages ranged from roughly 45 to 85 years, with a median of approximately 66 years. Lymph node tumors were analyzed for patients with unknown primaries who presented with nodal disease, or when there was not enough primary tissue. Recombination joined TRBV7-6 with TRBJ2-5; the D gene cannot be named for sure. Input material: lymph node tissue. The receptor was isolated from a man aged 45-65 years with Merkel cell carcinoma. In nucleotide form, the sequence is TGTGCCAGCAGCCCGCAAGAGACCCAGTACTTC. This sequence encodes CASSPQETQYF.